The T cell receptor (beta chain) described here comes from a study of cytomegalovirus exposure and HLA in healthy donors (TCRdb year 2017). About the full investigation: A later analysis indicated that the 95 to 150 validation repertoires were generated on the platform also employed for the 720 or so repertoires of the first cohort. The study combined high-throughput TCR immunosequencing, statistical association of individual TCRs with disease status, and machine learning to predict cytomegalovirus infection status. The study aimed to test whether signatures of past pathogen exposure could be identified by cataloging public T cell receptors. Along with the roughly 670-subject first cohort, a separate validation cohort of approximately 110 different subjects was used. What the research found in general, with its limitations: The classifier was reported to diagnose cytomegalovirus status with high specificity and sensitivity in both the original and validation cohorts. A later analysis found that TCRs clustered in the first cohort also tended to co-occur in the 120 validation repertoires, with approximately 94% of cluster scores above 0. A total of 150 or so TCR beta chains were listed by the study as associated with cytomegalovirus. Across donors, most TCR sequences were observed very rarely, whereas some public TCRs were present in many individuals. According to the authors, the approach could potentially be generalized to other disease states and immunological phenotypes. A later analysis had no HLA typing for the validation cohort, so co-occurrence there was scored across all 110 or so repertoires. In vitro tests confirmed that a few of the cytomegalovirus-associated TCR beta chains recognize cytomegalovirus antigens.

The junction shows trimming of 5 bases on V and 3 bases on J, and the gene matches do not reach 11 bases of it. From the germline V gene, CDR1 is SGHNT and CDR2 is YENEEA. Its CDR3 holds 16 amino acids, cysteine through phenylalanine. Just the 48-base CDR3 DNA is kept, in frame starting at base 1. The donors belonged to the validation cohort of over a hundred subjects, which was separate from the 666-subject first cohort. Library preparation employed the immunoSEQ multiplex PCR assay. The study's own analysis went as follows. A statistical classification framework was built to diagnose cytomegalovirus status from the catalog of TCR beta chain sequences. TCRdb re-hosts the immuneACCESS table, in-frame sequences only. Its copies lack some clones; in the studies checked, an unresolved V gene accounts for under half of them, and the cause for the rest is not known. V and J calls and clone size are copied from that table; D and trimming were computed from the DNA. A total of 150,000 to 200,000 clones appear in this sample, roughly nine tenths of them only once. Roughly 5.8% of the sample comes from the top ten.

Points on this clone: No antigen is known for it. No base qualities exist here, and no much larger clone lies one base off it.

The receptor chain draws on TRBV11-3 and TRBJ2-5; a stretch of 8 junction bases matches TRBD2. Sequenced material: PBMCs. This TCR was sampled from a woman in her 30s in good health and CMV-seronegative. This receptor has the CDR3 CASSPGVAGNEETQYF. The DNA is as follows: TGTGCCAGCAGCCCCGGGGTAGCGGGGAACGAAGAGACCCAGTACTTC.